This TCR beta chain was sequenced during a study of T-cell reconstitution after alpha-beta-depleted transplantation in children. General study results and limits: Most T-cell counts and diversity one year after the transplant came from T cells that were newly produced. At around two months after transplant, the alpha-beta T cells were reportedly derived from several hundred expanded clones that came from non-depleted graft cells.

The CDR3 contains 11 residues. The germline V gene encodes CDR1 SQVTM and CDR2 ANQGSEA. V dropped 6 bases and J dropped 7 bases, with 12 bases sitting between them. At least ten counts were recorded for this clonotype. Its specificity is not known. Preparation of the TCRbeta library was carried out with unique molecular identifiers. From the PCR reads, TCRdb called clonotypes with MiXCR, one entry per CDR3 protein. The sample yields 200,000 to 250,000 distinct CDR3 sequences, roughly 24% seen once. The TCR was taken from a girl aged 2 to 9 with Fanconi anemia, due to receive a stem cell transplant. This chain uses TRBV29-1 with TRBJ1-2, with TRBD1 as a possible D gene (5 bases). Specimen: PBMCs, collected before TCRalphabeta/CD19-depleted stem cell transplant. The CDR3 DNA sequence: TGCAGCGTGCCCCAGGGAGTTGGCTACACCTTC. It specifies CSVPQGVGYTF. The full variable domain, completed using reference TRBV29-1 and TRBJ1-2, is SAVISQKPSRDICQRGTSLTIQCQVDSQVTMMFWYRQQPGQSLTLIATANQGSEATYESGFVIDKFPISRPNLTFSTLTVSNMSPEDSSIYLCSVPQGVGYTFGSGTRLTVV.